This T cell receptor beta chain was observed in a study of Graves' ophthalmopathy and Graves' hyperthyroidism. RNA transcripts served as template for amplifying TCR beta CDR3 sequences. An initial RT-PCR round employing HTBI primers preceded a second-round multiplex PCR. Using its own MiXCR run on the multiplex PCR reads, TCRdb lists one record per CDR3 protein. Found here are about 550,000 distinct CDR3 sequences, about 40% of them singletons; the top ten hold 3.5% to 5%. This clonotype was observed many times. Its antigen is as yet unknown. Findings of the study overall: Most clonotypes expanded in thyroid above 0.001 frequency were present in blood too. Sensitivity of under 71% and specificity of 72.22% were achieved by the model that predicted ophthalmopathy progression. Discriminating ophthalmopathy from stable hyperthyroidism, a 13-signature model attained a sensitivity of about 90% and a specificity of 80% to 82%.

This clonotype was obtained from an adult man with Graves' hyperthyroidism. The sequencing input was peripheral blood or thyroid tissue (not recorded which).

The CDR3 loop reads CASSGVGASNTEAFF. The DNA of the CDR3 is TGTGCCAGCAGCGGGGTAGGGGCCTCGAACACTGAAGCTTTCTTT. The chain carries TRBV6-4 and TRBJ1-1; D might be TRBD1 (5 bases). Trimming removed 6 bases from V and 1 base from J, with 15 bases in between. The germline V gene encodes CDR1 MRHNA and CDR2 SNTAGT. CDR3 length equals 15 residues.